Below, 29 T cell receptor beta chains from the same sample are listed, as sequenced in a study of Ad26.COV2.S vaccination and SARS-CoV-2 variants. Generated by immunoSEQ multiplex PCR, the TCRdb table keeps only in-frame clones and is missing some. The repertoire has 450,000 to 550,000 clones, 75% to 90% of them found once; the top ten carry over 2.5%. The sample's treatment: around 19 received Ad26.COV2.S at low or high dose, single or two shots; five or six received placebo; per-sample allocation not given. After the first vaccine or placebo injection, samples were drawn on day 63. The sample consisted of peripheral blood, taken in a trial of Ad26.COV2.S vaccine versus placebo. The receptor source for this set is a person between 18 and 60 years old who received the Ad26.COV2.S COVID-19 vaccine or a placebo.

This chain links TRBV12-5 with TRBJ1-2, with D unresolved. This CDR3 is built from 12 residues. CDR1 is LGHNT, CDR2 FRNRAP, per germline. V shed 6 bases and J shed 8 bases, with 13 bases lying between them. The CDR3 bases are TGTGCTAGTGGCCCCGAGGTCCGCGGCTACACCTTC. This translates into CASGPEVRGYTF.

CDR3: CASSQTPGLAGTRIKFF. CDR3 in DNA: TGTGCCAGCAGCCAAACCCCGGGACTAGCGGGAACCAGGATTAAGTTCTTC. The V and J genes are TRBV4-2 and TRBJ2-1, with 13 bases that match TRBD2. The J segment lost 14 bases and the V segment lost 2 bases, leaving 15 bases of the junction unmatched. The CDR3 runs to 17 residues. CDR1 and CDR2 (germline): LGHNA, YNFKEQ.

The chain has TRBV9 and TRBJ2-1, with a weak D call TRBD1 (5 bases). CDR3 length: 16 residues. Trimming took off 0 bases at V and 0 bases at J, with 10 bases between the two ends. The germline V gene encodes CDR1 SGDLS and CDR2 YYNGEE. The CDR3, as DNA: TGTGCCAGCAGCGTAGGGGGCGGATACTCCTACAATGAGCAGTTCTTC. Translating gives CASSVGGGYSYNEQFF.

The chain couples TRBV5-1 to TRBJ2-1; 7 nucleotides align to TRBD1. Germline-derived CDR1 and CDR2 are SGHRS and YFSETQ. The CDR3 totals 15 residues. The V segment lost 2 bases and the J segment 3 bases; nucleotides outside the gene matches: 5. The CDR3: CASSLETGNYNEQFF. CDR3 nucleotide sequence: TGCGCCAGCAGCTTAGAGACAGGGAACTACAATGAGCAGTTCTTC.

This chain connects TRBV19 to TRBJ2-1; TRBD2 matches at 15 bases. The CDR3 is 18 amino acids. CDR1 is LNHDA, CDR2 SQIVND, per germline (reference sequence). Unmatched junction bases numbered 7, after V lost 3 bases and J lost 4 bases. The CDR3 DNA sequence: TGTGCCAGTAGTATTCCAGGACTAGCGGGGGGGTGGTACAATGAGCAGTTCTTC. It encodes CASSIPGLAGGWYNEQFF.

The CDR3 spells CASSQEASAASEQFF. CDR3 coding DNA: TGCGCCAGCAGCCAAGAAGCTAGCGCAGCGAGTGAGCAGTTCTTC. V and J are TRBV4-3 and TRBJ2-1, with D tentatively TRBD2 (6 bases). The length of the CDR3 is 15 residues. The V end lost 0 bases, the J end lost 9 bases, and 15 bases lay between the germline ends. Germline assignment: CDR1 LGHNA and CDR2 YSLEER.

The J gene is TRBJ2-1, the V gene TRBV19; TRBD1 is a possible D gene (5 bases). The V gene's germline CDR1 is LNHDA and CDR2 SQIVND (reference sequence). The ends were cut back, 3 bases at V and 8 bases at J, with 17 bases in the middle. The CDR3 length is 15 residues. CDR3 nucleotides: TGTGCCAGTAGTATCCAGGGTTTAGGCTTCGATGAGCAGTTCTTC. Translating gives CASSIQGLGFDEQFF.

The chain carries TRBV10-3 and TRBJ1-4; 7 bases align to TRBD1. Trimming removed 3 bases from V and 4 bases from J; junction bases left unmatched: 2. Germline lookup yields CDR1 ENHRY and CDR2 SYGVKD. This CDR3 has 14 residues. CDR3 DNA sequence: TGTGCCATCAGTGAAACAGGGGTTAATGAAAAACTGTTTTTT. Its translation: CAISETGVNEKLFF.

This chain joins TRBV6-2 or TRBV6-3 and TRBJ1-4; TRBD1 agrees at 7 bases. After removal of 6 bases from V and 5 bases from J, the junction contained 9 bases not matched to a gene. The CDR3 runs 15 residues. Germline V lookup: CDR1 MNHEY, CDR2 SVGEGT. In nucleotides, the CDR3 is TGTGCCAGCAGCAGGCCCGGGACAGACAATGAAAAACTGTTTTTT. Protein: CASSRPGTDNEKLFF.

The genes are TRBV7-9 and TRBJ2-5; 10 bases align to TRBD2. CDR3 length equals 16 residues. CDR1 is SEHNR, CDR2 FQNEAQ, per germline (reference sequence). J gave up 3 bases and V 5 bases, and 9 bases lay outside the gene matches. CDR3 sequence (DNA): TGTGCCAGCAGCCCTGTCGGGACTAGCGTTGAAGAGACCCAGTACTTC. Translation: CASSPVGTSVEETQYF.

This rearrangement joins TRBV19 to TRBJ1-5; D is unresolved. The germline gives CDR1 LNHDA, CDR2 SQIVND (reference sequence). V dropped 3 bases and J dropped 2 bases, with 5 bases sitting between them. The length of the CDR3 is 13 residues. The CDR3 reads CASSITGNQPQHF. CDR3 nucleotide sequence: TGTGCCAGTAGTATCACTGGCAATCAGCCCCAGCATTTT.

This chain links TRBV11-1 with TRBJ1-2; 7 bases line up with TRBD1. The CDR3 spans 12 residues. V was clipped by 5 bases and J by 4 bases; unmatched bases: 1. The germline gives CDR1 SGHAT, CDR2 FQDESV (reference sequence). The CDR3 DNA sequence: TGTGCCAGCAGCAGGGACAGCTATGGCTACACCTTC. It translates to CASSRDSYGYTF.

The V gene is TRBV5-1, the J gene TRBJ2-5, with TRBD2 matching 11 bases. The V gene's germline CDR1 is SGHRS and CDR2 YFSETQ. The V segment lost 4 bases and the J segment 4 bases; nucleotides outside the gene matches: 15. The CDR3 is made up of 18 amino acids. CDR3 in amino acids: CASSLVLAGGLGGETQYF. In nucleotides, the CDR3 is TGCGCCAGCAGCCTAGTTCTAGCGGGGGGACTGGGAGGAGAGACCCAGTACTTC. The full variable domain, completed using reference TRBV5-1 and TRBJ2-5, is KAGVTQTPRYLIKTRGQQVTLSCSPISGHRSVSWYQQTPGQGLQFLFEYFSETQRNKGNFPGRFSGRQFSNSRSEMNVSTLELGDSALYLCASSLVLAGGLGGETQYFGPGTRLLVL.

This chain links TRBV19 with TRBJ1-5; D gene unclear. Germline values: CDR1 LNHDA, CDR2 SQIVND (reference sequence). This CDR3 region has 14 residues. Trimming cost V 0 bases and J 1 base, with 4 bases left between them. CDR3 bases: TGTGCCAGTAGTATAGATATGAGCAATCAGCCCCAGCATTTT. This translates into CASSIDMSNQPQHF. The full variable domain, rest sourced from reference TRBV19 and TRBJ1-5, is DGGITQSPKYLFRKEGQNVTLSCEQNLNHDAMYWYRQDPGQGLRLIYYSQIVNDFQKGDIAEGYSVSREKKESFPLTVTSAQKNPTAFYLCASSIDMSNQPQHFGDGTRLSIL.

CDR3 in amino acids: CATRDRGDGYTF. CDR3 coding DNA: TGTGCCACCCGGGACAGGGGGGATGGCTACACCTTC. V and J are TRBV2 and TRBJ1-2; 11 bases fit TRBD1. The V gene end was trimmed by 10 bases and the J gene end by 6 bases; junction bases not matched to a gene: 4. There are 12 residues in the CDR3. CDR1 SNHLY and CDR2 FYNNEI come from the germline V gene. The full variable domain, completed using reference TRBV2 and TRBJ1-2, is EPEVTQTPSHQVTQMGQEVILRCVPISNHLYFYWYRQILGQKVEFLVSFYNNEISEKSEIFDDQFSVERPDGSNFTLKIRSTKLEDSAMYFCATRDRGDGYTFGSGTRLTVV.

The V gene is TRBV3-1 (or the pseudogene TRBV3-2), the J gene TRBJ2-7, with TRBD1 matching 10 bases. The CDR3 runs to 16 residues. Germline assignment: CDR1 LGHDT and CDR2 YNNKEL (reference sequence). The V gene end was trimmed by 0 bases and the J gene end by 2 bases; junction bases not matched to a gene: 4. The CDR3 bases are TGTGCCAGCAGCCAAGATTGGGACAGGGGTACCTACGAGCAGTACTTC. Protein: CASSQDWDRGTYEQYF.

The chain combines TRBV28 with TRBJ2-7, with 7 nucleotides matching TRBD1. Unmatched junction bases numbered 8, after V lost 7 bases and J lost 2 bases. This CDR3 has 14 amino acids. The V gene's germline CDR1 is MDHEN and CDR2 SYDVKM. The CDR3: CASTRQGGPYEQYF. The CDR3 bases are TGTGCCAGCACTAGACAGGGTGGCCCCTACGAGCAGTACTTC.

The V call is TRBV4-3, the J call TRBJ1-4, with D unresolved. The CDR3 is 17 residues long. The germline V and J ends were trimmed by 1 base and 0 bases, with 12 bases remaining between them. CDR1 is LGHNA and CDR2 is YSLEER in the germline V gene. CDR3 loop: CASSQGASLATNEKLFF. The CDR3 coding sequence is TGCGCCAGCAGCCAAGGGGCGAGTCTAGCAACTAATGAAAAACTGTTTTTT.

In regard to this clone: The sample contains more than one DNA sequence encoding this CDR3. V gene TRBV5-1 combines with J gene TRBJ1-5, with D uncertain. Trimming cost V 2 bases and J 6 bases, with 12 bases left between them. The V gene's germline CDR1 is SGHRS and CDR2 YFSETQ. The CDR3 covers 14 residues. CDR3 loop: CASSLGTGGQPQHF. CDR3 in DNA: TGCGCCAGCAGCTTAGGAACCGGTGGTCAGCCCCAGCATTTT.

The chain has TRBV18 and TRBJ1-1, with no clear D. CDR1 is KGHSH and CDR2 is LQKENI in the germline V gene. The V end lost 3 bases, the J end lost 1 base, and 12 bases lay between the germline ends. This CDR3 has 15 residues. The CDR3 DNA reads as TGTGCCAGCTCACCTCTCCAGTGGGAGAACACTGAAGCTTTCTTT. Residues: CASSPLQWENTEAFF.

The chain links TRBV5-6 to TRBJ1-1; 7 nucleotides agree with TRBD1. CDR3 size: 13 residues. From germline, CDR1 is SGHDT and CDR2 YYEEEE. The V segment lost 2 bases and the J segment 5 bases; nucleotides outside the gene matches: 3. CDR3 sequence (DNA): TGTGCCAGCAGCTTCCCAGGGGGGACTGAAGCTTTCTTT. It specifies CASSFPGGTEAFF.

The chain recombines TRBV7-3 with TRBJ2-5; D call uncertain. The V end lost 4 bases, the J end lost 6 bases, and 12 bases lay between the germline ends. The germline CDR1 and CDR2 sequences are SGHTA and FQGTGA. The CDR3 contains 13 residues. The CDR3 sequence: CASSYARYQTQYF. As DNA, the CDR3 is TGTGCCAGCAGCTACGCCCGCTACCAGACCCAGTACTTC.

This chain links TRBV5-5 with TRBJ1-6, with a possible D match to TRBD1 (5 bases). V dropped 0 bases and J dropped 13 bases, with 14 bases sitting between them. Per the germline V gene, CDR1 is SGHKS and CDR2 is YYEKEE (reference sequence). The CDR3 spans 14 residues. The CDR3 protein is CASSLATAVEPLHF. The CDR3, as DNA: TGTGCCAGCAGCTTGGCGACAGCCGTAGAGCCCCTCCACTTT.

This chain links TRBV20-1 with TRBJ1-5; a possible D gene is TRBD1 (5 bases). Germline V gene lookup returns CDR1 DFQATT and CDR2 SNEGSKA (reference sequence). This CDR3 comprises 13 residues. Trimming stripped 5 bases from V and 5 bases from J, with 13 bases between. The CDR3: CSAGDRGHQPQHF. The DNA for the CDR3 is TGCAGTGCTGGTGACCGGGGACATCAGCCCCAGCATTTT.

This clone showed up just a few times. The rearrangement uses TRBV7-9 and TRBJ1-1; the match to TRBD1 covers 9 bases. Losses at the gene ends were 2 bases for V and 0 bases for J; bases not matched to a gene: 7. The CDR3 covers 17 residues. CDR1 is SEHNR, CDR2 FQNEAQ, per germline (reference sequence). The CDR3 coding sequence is TGTGCCAGCAGCTTATCTTGGACAGGGGTCATGAACACTGAAGCTTTCTTT. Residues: CASSLSWTGVMNTEAFF.

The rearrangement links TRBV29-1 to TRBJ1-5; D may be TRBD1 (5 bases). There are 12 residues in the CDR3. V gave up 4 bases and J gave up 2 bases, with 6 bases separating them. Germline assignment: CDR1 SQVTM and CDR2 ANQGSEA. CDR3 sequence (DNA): TGCAGCGTTGTGACAGGCAATCAGCCCCAGCATTTT. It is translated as CSVVTGNQPQHF.

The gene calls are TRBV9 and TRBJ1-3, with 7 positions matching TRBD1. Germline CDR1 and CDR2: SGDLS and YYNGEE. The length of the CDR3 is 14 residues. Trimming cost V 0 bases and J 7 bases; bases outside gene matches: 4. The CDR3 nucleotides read TGTGCCAGCAGCGTAGCTCCCAGGGGGAACACCATATATTTT. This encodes CASSVAPRGNTIYF. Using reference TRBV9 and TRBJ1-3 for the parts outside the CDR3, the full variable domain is DSGVTQTPKHLITATGQRVTLRCSPRSGDLSVYWYQQSLDQGLQFLIQYYNGEERAKGNILERFSAQQFPDLHSELNLSSLELGDSALYFCASSVAPRGNTIYFGEGSWLTVV.

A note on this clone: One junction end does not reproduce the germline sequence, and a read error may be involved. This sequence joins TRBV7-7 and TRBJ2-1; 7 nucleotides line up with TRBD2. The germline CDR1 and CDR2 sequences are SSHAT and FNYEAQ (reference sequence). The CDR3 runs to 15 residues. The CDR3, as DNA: TGTGCTAGCAGCTTAGGTGTAGGGACTAACAATGAGCAGTTCTTC. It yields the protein CASSLGVGTNNEQFF.

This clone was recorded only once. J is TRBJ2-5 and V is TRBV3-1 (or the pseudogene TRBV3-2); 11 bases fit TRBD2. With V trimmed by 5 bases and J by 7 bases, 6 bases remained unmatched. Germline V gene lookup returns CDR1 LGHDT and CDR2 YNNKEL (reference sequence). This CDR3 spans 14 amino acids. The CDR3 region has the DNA TGTGCCAGCAGCTCCCGGGGACTAGCGGCGACCCAGTACTTC. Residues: CASSSRGLAATQYF.